The 12 T cell receptor beta chains presented below share a single source sample, sequenced in a study of response to subunit inactivated influenza vaccine. TCRdb reanalysed the RT-PCR reads using MiXCR and keeps one entry per CDR3 protein. This repertoire shows over 400,000 distinct CDR3 sequences, approximately 10% found once; its top ten account for approximately 12%. Sequencing used PBMCs from blood, obtained roughly 46 days after vaccination. The receptors come from a man in his fifties who received an inactivated influenza vaccine.

The chain recombines TRBV4-3 with TRBJ2-7; 7 nucleotides align to TRBD1. This CDR3 has 14 residues. V lost 0 bases and J lost 3; bases outside the gene matches: 2. CDR1 is LGHNA, CDR2 YSLEER, per germline. The CDR3 sequence: CASSQDRGIYEQYF. In DNA, the CDR3 is TGCGCCAGCAGCCAAGACAGGGGGATCTACGAGCAGTACTTC.

The V gene is TRBV29-1, the J gene TRBJ2-7; 10 nucleotides align to TRBD2. The junction had 6 bases not matched to a gene; V was cut back by 6 bases and J by 1 base. The germline CDR1 and CDR2 sequences are SQVTM and ANQGSEA. The CDR3 has 14 residues. For the CDR3, the DNA is TGCAGCGTCCGGACTAGCGGCCATTCCTACGAGCAGTACTTC. As protein: CSVRTSGHSYEQYF.

The genes are TRBV10-3 and TRBJ1-6, with D maybe TRBD1 (5 bases). The length of the CDR3 is 16 residues. The V end lost 4 bases, the J end lost 0 bases, and 10 bases lay between the germline ends. In germline, CDR1 is ENHRY, CDR2 SYGVKD. CDR3 nucleotides: TGTGCCATCAGTGGGACATCGAGCTCCTATAATTCACCCCTCCACTTT. It is translated as CAISGTSSSYNSPLHF.

This clonotype has just one count. V is TRBV6-1 and J is TRBJ2-7; 7 bases align to TRBD2. With V trimmed by 8 bases and J by 2 bases, 6 bases remained unmatched. Germline CDR1 and CDR2: MNHNS and SASEGT. This CDR3 has 13 amino acids. DNA of the CDR3: TGTGCCAGCGGGAGGGGCCCCACCTACGAGCAGTACTTC. Amino acids: CASGRGPTYEQYF.

Ten or more counts support this clonotype. The chain uses TRBV20-1 and TRBJ2-1; 12 bases fit TRBD2. The germline CDR1 and CDR2 sequences are DFQATT and SNEGSKA (reference sequence). The ends lost 6 bases at V and 7 bases at J; junction bases unmatched: 7. The CDR3 has 14 residues. The CDR3 reads CSASLAGGNNEQFF. CDR3 DNA sequence: TGCAGTGCATCACTAGCGGGGGGTAATAATGAGCAGTTCTTC.

The V gene is TRBV7-9, the J gene TRBJ1-3, with TRBD1 matching over 7 bases. Germline trimming cut 5 bases from V and 2 bases from J; bases unmatched to any gene: 12. The CDR3 spans 17 residues. Germline loops: CDR1 SEHNR, CDR2 FQNEAQ (reference sequence). This CDR3 reads CASSLPPWGQTGNTIYF. CDR3 in DNA: TGTGCCAGCAGCCTACCTCCTTGGGGACAGACTGGAAACACCATATATTTT.

The chain combines TRBV25-1 with TRBJ2-7; D may be TRBD2 (5 bases). Trimming left V 3 bases short and J 6 bases short, with 12 bases between. The CDR3 is 13 amino acids. CDR1 and CDR2 (germline): MGHDK, SYGVNS. CDR3 protein: CASSDNLAGEQYF. The CDR3 region has the DNA TGTGCCAGCAGTGACAATCTAGCTGGCGAGCAGTACTTC.

This sequence joins TRBV7-9 and TRBJ2-3; maybe TRBD2 (6 bases). This CDR3 comprises 15 residues. The V gene's germline CDR1 is SEHNR and CDR2 FQNEAQ (reference sequence). V was shortened by 7 bases and J by 5 bases, with 19 bases between the two germline ends. This chain's CDR3 is CASISFGGAGDTQYF. DNA of the CDR3: TGTGCCAGCATCTCTTTCGGAGGGGCGGGAGATACGCAGTATTTT.

This clonotype has only a few counts. The J gene is TRBJ2-5, the V gene TRBV6-1; possibly TRBD2 for D (6 bases). V was clipped by 6 bases and J by 5 bases, with 19 bases between them. Germline CDR1 and CDR2: MNHNS and SASEGT. CDR3 length: 15 amino acids. CDR3 residues: CASRGGRRARETQYF. In DNA form, the CDR3 reads TGTGCCAGCAGAGGAGGGAGGAGGGCGAGGGAGACCCAGTACTTC.

In this sample, this clonotype turned up once. V and J are TRBV28 and TRBJ2-7; D is possibly TRBD2 (6 bases). CDR3 length: 15 residues. CDR1 and CDR2 from the germline V gene are MDHEN and SYDVKM. V lost 5 bases and J 2 bases, leaving 16 bases between the germline ends. The CDR3, as DNA: TGTGCCAGCAGTCGACCGGGACTGAACGCCTACGAGCAGTACTTC. It encodes CASSRPGLNAYEQYF.

The rearrangement uses TRBV5-1 and TRBJ2-6; D unclear. The ends were cut back, 1 base at V and 0 bases at J, with 5 bases in the middle. From germline, CDR1 is SGHRS and CDR2 YFSETQ. CDR3 size: 15 residues. CDR3 region: CASSLYGSGANVLTF. The CDR3 DNA sequence: TGCGCCAGCAGCTTGTATGGCTCTGGGGCCAACGTCCTGACTTTC.

The V call is TRBV20-1, the J call TRBJ1-6; TRBD1 matches at 7 bases. The CDR3 has 16 amino acids. Germline CDR1 reads DFQATT; CDR2 reads SNEGSKA (reference sequence). V lost 0 bases and J lost 7; bases outside the gene matches: 9. In DNA form, the CDR3 reads TGCAGTGCTAGAGAGGTGCCGACAGGGATCAATTCACCCCTCCACTTT. This codes for CSAREVPTGINSPLHF.